This TCR beta chain appears in the sequencing data of a study of blood T cell repertoires in COVID-19. As for the study in general: There were acute and convalescent COVID-19 samples, and they came from the United States, Italy and Spain. PBMCs, B-cell-depleted T cells, or T cells provided the cDNA or gDNA that made up the material.

In the original processing: Quantification of nucleated cells was approximated via reference gene primer amplification. Here immunoSEQ multiplex PCR was the method, and the copy in TCRdb shows in-frame clones only, minus some. V and J calls and clone size are copied from that table; D and trimming were computed from the DNA. The table lists 65,000 to 70,000 clones, roughly 87% of them singletons. CDR3 length: 15 amino acids. Germline V gives CDR1 SEHNR, CDR2 FQNEAQ (reference sequence). Turning to this clone: A junction boundary mismatches the germline segment, possibly from a read error.

The clonotype originates from a woman older than 75 with acute or convalescent COVID-19. The chain carries TRBV7-9 and TRBJ2-1; 14 bases agree with TRBD2. The sample taken for sequencing was peripheral blood. This chain's CDR3 is CASSLGTSGGNEQFF. CDR3 sequence (DNA): TGTGCCAGCAGTTTAGGGACTAGCGGGGGCAATGAGCAGTTCTTC.